These T cell receptor beta chains were read from a single sample in a study of beta chain features in type 1 diabetes. Sequencing used immunoSEQ multiplex PCR; TCRdb keeps in-frame clones, though not all of them. The sample has more than 150,000 clones; approximately 13% are singletons. Sequencing input: central memory CD4+ T cells from blood. These receptors came from a woman younger than 30 in good health. Each CDR3 is given with its conserved first and last residue. A D gene is named only where the DNA matches it firmly. Clone size is not always given. Where it is, it says once, few, many or a class for expanded clones.

TRBJ1-3,NA,NA,TRBV7-9,TGTGCCAGCAGCTTAGGCCCCAGGGGAAGATGGTCTGGAAACACCATATATTTT,CASSLGPRGRWSGNTIYF
TRBJ2-7,NA,NA,TRBV19,TGTGCCAGTAGTATTCAGCAGGCATCAACCTACGAGCAGTACTTC,CASSIQQASTYEQYF
TRBJ2-5,NA,TRBD2,TRBV14,TGTGCCAGCAGCCATAACTACGGGAGGGCAGAGACCCAGTACTTC,CASSHNYGRAETQYF
TRBJ1-2,NA,NA,TRBV6-1,TGTGCCAGCAGTGAAAGGTCGGAGAGCTATGGCTACACCTTC,CASSERSESYGYTF
TRBJ2-7,few,TRBD2,TRBV29-1,TGCAGCGTTGGGGAGGGAGGGAGCGAGCAGTACTTC,CSVGEGGSEQYF
TRBJ1-2,few,NA,TRBV6-6,TGTGCCAGCAGTGACGCAGGGGAGAGATATGGCTACACCTTC,CASSDAGERYGYTF
TRBJ1-2,NA,NA,TRBV18,TGTGCCAGCTCACCACCGACAGCCCGTTTTAACTATGGCTACACCTTC,CASSPPTARFNYGYTF
TRBJ1-2,NA,NA,TRBV7-9,TGTGCCAGCAGCTTAAACAAGGGCTACACCTTC,CASSLNKGYTF
TRBJ2-7,NA,NA,TRBV29-1,TGCAGCGTTTCTTGGGGGACTGTGGAGCAGTACTTC,CSVSWGTVEQYF
TRBJ1-1,few,NA,TRBV9,TGTGCCAGCGCGCTAGGGGGGGAGAACACTGAAGCTTTCTTT,CASALGGENTEAFF
TRBJ2-5,few,TRBD2,TRBV30,TGTGCCTGGAGCGGGGCCCAAGGACTAGCGGGAGCGGTCCAGTACTTC,CAWSGAQGLAGAVQYF
TRBJ2-1,few,TRBD2,TRBV7-7,TGTGCCAGCAGCTTAGTGAGCGGGAGGGCCAATCATGAGCAGTTCTTC,CASSLVSGRANHEQFF
TRBJ2-3,NA,TRBD1,TRBV9,TGTGCCAGCAGCTTCGACAGGGGAGATACGCAGTATTTT,CASSFDRGDTQYF
TRBJ2-7,few,NA,TRBV2,TGTGCCAGCGCCTGGGCAGGGTATAACGAGCAGTACTTC,CASAWAGYNEQYF
TRBJ1-5,NA,TRBD1,TRBV18,TGTGCCAGCTCACCGGGAAGCGGGACAGGGCCCAATCAGCCCCAGCATTTT,CASSPGSGTGPNQPQHF
TRBJ1-5,few,TRBD1,TRBV7-2,TGTGCCAGCAGCCTAGGGACAGGGAATCAGCCCCAGCATTTT,CASSLGTGNQPQHF
TRBJ1-2,NA,NA,TRBV29-1,TGCAGCGTTGGGGGGCCAACGGTGGCTAACTATGGCTACACCTTC,CSVGGPTVANYGYTF
TRBJ2-6,NA,TRBD1,TRBV6-1,TGTGCCAGCAGTGAGAAGCCCGGACAGGTTTCTGGGGCCAACGTCCTGACTTTC,CASSEKPGQVSGANVLTF
TRBJ2-4,few,NA,TRBV2,TGTGCCAGCTTGATTGACAGGGCCAAAAACATTCAGTACTTC,CASLIDRAKNIQYF